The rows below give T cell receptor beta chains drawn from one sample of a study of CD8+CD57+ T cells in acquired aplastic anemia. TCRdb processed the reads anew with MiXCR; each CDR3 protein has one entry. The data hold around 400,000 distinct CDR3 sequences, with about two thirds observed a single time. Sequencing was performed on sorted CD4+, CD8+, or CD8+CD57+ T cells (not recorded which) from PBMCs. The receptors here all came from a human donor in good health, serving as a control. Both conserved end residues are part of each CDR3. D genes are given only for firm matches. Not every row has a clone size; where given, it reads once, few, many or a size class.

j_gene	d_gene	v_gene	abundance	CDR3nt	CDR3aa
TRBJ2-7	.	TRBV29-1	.	TGCAGCGTATCGGGGCAGGCAGAATACGAGCAGTACTTC	CSVSGQAEYEQYF
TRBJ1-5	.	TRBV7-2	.	TGTGCCAGCAGCTTAGGTGGGTTGGATGAGCCCCAGCATTTT	CASSLGGLDEPQHF
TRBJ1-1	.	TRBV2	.	TGTGCCAGCAGTGGACAGGCGACGAACACTGAAGCTTTCTTT	CASSGQATNTEAFF
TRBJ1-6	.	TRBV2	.	TGTGCCAGCAGATATACGGGGGGCGGTAATTCACCCCTCCACTTT	CASRYTGGGNSPLHF
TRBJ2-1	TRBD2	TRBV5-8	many	TGTGCCAGCAGGGAATTTGGCGGGGGGTTCGATGAGCAGTTCTTC	CASREFGGGFDEQFF
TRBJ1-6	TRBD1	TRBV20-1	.	TGCAGTGCTATCGACAGGGCAGATCAGCCACCCCTCCACTTT	CSAIDRADQPPLHF
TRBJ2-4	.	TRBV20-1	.	TGCAGTGCAACAGGGACTACCCGTGAAAACATTCAGTACTTC	CSATGTTRENIQYF
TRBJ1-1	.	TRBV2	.	TGTGCCAGCAGCCAGGGAGGGAACACTGAAGCTTTCTTT	CASSQGGNTEAFF
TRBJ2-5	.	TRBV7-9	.	TGTGCCAGCACGGGGTGGGGGACGGTAGCCCAAGAGACCCAGTACTTC	CASTGWGTVAQETQYF
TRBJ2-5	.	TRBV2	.	TGTGCCAGCACCACGGAAGAGGCACCGTACTTC	CASTTEEAPYF
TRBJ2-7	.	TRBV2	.	TGTGCCAGCTCCCAGGGGGGGGCGAGCTACGAGCAGTACTTC	CASSQGGASYEQYF
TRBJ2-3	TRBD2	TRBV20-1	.	TGCAGTGCTAGAGATCCGGGGGGGAACACGCAGTATTTT	CSARDPGGNTQYF
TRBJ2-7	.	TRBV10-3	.	TGTGCCATCAGTGTTGAGGCCAGCCCTCCTAATGAGCAGTACTTC	CAISVEASPPNEQYF
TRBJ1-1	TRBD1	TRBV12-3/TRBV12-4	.	TGTGCCAGCAGTCAACCACCACCCCAGGGGGAAGCTTCCTTT	CASSQPPPQGEASF
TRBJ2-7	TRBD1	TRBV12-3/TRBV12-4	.	TGTGCCATTCGACCGGGACAGGAGCAGTACTTC	CAIRPGQEQYF
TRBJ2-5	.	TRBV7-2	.	TGTGCCAGCAGCCCAGCAGGGTTAGGGGAGACCCAGTACTTC	CASSPAGLGETQYF
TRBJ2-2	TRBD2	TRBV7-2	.	TGTGCCAGCAGCTATCGTCGGGGAGGGGGGGAGCTGTTTTTT	CASSYRRGGGELFF
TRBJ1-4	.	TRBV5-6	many	TGTGCCCCCCCCATTTCTCGGGAGGCCGATGAAAAACTGTTTTTT	CAPPISREADEKLFF
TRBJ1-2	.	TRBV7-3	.	TGTGCCAGCAAGGAGGGAAAAGCTATCTTTGGCTACATCTTC	CASKEGKAIFGYIF
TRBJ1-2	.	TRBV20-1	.	TGCAGTGCTAGACAACTCACGGTTAGCCATGGCTACACCTTC	CSARQLTVSHGYTF
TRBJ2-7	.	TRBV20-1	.	TGCAGTGCTGGTTACAGGGAGGCCGAGCAGTACTTC	CSAGYREAEQYF
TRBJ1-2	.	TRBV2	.	TGTGCCAGCAGCTTGGGGTGTATCAGTAACTATGGCTACACCTTC	CASSLGCISNYGYTF
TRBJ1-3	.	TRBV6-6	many	TGTGCCAGCAGTACCTCTGGAAACACCATATATTTT	CASSTSGNTIYF
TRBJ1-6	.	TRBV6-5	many	TGTGCCAGCAGTTACACAAGGTGGGGCGGGTCACCCCTCCACTTT	CASSYTRWGGSPLHF
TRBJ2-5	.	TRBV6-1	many	TGTGCCGGACAAGGGGGACGGGGGGTGGGAGAGACCCAGTACTTC	CAGQGGRGVGETQYF
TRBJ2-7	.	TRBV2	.	TGTGCCAGCAGCCTGCAGGGTGGAATCACCGGGGAGCTGTTC	CASSLQGGITGELF
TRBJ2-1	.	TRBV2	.	TGTGCCAGCAGGGAACAGAGTACTCAGGAGTACTCCTTC	CASREQSTQEYSF
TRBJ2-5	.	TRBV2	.	TGTGCCACCAGCAAGGGGAATCATGAGACCCTGTACTTC	CATSKGNHETLYF
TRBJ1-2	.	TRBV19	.	TGTGCCAGTAGTATCCTGAGAGCTAACTATGGCAACACCTTC	CASSILRANYGNTF
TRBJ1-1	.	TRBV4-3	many	TGCGCCAGCAGCCAAGAAGTGTCAGGGAACACTGAAGCTTTCTTT	CASSQEVSGNTEAFF
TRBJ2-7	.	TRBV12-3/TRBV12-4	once	TGTGCCAGCAGTTGGGAGGGACAGTCCTACGAGCAGTACTTC	CASSWEGQSYEQYF
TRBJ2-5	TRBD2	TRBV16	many	TGTGCCAGCAGCCAATGGGGGGGTCGAATGGAGACCCAGTACTTC	CASSQWGGRMETQYF
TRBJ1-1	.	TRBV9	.	TGTGCCAGCAGCGAATCGGGCCTAGTCTACGAGCCGTTCTTT	CASSESGLVYEPFF